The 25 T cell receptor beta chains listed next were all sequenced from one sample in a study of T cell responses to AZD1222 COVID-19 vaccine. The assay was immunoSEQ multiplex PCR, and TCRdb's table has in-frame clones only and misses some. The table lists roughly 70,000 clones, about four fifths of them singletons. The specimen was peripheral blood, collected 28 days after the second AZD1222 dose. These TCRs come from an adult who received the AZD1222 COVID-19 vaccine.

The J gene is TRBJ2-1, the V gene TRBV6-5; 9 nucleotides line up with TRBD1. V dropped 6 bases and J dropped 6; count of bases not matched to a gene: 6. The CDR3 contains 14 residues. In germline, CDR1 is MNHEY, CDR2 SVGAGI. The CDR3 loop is CASRRGTGLNEQFF. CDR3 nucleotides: TGTGCCAGCAGGCGTGGGACAGGGCTCAATGAGCAGTTCTTC.

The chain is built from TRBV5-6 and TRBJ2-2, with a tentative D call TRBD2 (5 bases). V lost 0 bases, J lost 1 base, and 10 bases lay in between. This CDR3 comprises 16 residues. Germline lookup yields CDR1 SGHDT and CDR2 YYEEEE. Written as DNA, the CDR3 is TGTGCCAGCAGCTTGGTCGGGGATTGGAACACCGGGGAGCTGTTTTTT. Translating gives CASSLVGDWNTGELFF.

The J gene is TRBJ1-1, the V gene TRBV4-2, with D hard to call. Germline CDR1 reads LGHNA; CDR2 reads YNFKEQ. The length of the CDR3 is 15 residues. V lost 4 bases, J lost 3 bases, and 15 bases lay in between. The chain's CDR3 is CASSPSGVGDTEAFF. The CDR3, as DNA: TGTGCCAGCAGCCCAAGTGGGGTGGGTGACACTGAAGCTTTCTTT.

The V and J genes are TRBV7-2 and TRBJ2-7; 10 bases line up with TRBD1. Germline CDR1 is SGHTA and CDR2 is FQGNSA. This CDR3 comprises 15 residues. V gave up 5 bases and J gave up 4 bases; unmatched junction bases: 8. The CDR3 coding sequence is TGTGCCAGCAGCGTGACAGGGGGCGAAGGGTACGAGCAGTACTTC. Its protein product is CASSVTGGEGYEQYF.

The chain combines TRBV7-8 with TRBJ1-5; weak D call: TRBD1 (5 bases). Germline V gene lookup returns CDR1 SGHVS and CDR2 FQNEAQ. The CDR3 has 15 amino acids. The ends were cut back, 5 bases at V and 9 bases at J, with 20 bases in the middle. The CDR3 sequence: CASSNGTVGIRPQHF. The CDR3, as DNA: TGTGCCAGCAGCAACGGGACGGTCGGAATCAGGCCCCAGCATTTT.

DNA of the CDR3: TGTGCCAGTATGACTTCCCGGATGAACACTGAAGCTTTCTTT. Its protein is CASMTSRMNTEAFF. The chain has TRBV3-1 (or the pseudogene TRBV3-2) and TRBJ1-1; the D is unclear. Germline CDR1 reads LGHDT; CDR2 reads YNNKEL (reference sequence). Trimming took 9 bases from V and 0 from J, leaving 14 bases between them. This CDR3 comprises 14 residues.

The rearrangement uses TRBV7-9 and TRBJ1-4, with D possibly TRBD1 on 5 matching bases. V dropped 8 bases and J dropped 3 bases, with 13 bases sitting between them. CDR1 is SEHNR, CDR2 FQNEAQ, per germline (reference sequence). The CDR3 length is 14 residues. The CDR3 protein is CASAKGDANEKLFF. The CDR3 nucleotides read TGTGCCAGCGCGAAAGGGGATGCTAATGAAAAACTGTTTTTT.

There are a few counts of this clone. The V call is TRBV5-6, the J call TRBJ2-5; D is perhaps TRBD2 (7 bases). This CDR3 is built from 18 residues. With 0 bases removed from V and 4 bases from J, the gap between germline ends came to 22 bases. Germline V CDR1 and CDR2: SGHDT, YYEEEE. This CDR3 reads CASSLVGGVAGAGETQYF. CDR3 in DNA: TGTGCCAGCAGCTTGGTTGGAGGGGTCGCGGGGGCGGGAGAGACCCAGTACTTC.

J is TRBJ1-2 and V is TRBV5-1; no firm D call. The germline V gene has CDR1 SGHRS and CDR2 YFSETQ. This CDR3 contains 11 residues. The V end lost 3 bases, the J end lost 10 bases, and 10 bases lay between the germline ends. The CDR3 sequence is CASSSDWTYTF. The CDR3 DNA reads TGCGCCAGCAGCTCCGACTGGACCTACACCTTC.

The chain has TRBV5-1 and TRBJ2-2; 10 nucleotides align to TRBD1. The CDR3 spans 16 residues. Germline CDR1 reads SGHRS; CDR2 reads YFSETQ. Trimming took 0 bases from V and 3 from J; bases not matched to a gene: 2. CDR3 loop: CASSLVGQGDTGELFF. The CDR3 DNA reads TGCGCCAGCAGCTTGGTCGGACAGGGGGACACCGGGGAGCTGTTTTTT. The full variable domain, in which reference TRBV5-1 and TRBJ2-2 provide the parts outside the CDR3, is KAGVTQTPRYLIKTRGQQVTLSCSPISGHRSVSWYQQTPGQGLQFLFEYFSETQRNKGNFPGRFSGRQFSNSRSEMNVSTLELGDSALYLCASSLVGQGDTGELFFGEGSRLTVL.

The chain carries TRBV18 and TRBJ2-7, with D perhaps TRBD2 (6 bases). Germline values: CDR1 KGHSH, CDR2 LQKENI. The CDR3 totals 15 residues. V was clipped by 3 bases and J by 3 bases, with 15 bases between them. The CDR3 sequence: CASSPGVAEFYEQYF. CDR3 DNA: TGTGCCAGCTCACCGGGGGTAGCGGAATTCTACGAGCAGTACTTC. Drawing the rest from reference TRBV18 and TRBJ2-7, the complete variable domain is NAGVMQNPRHLVRRRGQEARLRCSPMKGHSHVYWYRQLPEEGLKFMVYLQKENIIDESGMPKERFSAEFPKEGPSILRIQQVVRGDSAAYFCASSPGVAEFYEQYFGPGTRLTVT.

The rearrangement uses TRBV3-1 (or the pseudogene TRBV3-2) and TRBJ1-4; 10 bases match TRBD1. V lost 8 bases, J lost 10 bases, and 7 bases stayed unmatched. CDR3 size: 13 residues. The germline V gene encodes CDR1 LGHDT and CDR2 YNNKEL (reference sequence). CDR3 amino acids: CASRPDRGGKLFF. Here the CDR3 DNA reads TGTGCCAGCCGACCGGACAGGGGGGGAAAACTGTTTTTT.

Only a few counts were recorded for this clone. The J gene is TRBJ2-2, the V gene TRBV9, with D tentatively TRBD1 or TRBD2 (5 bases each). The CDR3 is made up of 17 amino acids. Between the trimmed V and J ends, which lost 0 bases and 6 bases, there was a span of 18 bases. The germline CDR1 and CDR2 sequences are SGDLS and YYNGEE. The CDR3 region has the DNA TGTGCCAGCAGCGTAGTGTCGGGGCCTGAAATAGCCGGGGAGCTGTTTTTT. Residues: CASSVVSGPEIAGELFF.

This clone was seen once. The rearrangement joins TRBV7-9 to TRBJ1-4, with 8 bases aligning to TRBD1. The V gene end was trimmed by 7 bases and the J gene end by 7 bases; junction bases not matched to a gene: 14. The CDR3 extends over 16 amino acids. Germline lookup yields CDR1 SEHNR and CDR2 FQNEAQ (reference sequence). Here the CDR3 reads CASNFDPGGAVEKLFF. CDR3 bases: TGTGCCAGCAACTTCGACCCAGGGGGCGCGGTTGAAAAACTGTTTTTT.

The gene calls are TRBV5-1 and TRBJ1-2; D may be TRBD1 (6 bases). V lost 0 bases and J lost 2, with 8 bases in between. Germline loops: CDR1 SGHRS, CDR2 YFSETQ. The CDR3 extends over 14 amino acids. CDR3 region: CASSLVTGNYGYTF. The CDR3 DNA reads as TGCGCCAGCAGCTTGGTTACAGGGAACTATGGCTACACCTTC.

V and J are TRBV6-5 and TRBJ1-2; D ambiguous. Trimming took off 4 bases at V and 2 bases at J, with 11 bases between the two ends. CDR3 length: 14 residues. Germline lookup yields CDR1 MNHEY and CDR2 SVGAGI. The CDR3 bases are TGTGCCAGCAGTTCCCGGACGGTGAACTATGGCTACACCTTC. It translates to CASSSRTVNYGYTF.

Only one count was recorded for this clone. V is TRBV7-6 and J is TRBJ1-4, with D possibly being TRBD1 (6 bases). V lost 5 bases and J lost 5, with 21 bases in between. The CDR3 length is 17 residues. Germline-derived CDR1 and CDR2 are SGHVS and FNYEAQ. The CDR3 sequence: CASSPNRGGGLNEKLFF. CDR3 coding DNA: TGTGCCAGCAGCCCCAATAGGGGGGGCGGGCTAAATGAAAAACTGTTTTTT. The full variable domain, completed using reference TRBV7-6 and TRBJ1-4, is GAGVSQSPRYKVTKRGQDVALRCDPISGHVSLYWYRQALGQGPEFLTYFNYEAQQDKSGLPNDRFSAERPEGSISTLTIQRTEQRDSAMYRCASSPNRGGGLNEKLFFGSGTQLSVL.

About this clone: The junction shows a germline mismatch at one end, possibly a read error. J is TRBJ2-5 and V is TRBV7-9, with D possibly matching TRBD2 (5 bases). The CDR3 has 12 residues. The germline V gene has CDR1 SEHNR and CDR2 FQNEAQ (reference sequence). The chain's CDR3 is CASSFPGSPVDF. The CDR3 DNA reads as TGTGCCAGCAGCTTCCCGGGGTCCCCGGTGGACTTC.

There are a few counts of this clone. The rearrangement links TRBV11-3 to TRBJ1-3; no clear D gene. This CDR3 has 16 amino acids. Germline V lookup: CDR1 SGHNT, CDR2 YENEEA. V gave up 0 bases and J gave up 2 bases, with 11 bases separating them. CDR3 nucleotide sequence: TGTGCCAGCAGCTTAGAGAAGGGTAGTACTGGAAACACCATATATTTT. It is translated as CASSLEKGSTGNTIYF.

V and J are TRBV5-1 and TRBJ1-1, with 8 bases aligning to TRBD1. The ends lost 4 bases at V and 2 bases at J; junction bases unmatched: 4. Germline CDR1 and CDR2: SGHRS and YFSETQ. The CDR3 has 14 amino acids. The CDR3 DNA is TGCGCCAGCAGCCACGACAGGGGTAACACTGAAGCTTTCTTT. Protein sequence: CASSHDRGNTEAFF. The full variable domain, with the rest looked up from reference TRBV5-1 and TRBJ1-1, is KAGVTQTPRYLIKTRGQQVTLSCSPISGHRSVSWYQQTPGQGLQFLFEYFSETQRNKGNFPGRFSGRQFSNSRSEMNVSTLELGDSALYLCASSHDRGNTEAFFGQGTRLTVV.

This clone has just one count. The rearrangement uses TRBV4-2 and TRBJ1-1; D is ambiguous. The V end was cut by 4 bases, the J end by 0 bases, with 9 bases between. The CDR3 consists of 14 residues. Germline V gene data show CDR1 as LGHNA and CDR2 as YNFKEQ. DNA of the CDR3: TGTGCCAGCAGCCCGACCAATATGAACACTGAAGCTTTCTTT. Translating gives CASSPTNMNTEAFF.

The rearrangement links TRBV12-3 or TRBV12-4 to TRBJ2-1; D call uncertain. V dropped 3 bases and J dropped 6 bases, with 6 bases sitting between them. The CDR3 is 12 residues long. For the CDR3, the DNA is TGTGCCAGCAGTTTGTGGCTCAATGAGCAGTTCTTC. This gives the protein CASSLWLNEQFF.

The CDR3 loop is CASSYGDSQETQYF. DNA for the CDR3: TGTGCCAGCAGTTACGGGGACAGCCAAGAGACCCAGTACTTC. The chain has TRBV6-6 and TRBJ2-5; 7 bases line up with TRBD1. The germline gives CDR1 MNHNY, CDR2 SVGAGI (reference sequence). The ends lost 2 bases at V and 1 base at J; junction bases unmatched: 1. This CDR3 comprises 14 residues.

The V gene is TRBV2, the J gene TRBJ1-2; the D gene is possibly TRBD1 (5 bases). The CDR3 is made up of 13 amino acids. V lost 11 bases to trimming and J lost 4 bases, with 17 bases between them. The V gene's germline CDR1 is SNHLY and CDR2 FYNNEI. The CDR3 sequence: CAAMGHRLYGYTF. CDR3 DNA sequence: TGTGCCGCCATGGGGCACAGGCTCTATGGCTACACCTTC.

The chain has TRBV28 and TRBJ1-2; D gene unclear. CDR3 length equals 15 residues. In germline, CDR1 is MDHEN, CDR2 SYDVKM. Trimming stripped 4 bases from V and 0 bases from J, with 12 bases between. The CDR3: CASSSPPLSNYGYTF. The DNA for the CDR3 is TGTGCCAGCAGTTCGCCCCCTCTTTCTAACTATGGCTACACCTTC.